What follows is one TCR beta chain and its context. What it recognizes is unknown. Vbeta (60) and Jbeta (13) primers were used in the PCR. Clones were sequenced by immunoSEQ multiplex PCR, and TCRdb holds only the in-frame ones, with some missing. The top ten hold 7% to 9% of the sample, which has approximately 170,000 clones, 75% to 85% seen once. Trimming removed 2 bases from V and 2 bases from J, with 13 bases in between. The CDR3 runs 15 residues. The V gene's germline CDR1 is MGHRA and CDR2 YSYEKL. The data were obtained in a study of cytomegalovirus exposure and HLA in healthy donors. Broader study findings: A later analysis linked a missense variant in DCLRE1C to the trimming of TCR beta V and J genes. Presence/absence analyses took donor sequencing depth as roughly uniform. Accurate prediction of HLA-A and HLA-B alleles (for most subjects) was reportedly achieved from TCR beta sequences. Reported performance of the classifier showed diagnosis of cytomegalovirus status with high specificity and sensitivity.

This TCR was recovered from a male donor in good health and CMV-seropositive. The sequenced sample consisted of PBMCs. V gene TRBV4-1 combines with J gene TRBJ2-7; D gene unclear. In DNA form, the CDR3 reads TGCGCCAGCAGCCAACTTCCAGTTTTAACCTACGAGCAGTACTTC. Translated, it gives CASSQLPVLTYEQYF.